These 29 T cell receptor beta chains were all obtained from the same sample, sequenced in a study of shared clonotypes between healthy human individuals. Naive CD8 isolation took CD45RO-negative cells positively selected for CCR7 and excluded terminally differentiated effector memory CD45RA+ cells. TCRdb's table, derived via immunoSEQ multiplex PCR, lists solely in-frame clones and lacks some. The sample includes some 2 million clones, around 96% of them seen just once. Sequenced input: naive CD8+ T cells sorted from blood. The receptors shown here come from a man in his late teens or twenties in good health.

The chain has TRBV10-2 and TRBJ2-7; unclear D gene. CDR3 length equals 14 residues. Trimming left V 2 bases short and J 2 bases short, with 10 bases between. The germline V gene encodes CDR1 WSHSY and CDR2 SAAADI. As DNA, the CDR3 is TGCGCCAGCAGTGAGCCCGAGTCAACCTACGAGCAGTACTTC. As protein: CASSEPESTYEQYF.

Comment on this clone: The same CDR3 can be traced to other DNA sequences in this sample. The CDR3 loop reads CASSEEGGSYEQYF. The CDR3 DNA follows: TGTGCCAGCAGCGAGGAGGGCGGGTCCTACGAGCAGTACTTC. The chain uses TRBV9 and TRBJ2-7, with D perhaps TRBD2 (6 bases). Germline V lookup: CDR1 SGDLS, CDR2 YYNGEE. This CDR3 contains 14 residues. V gave up 3 bases and J gave up 1 base, with 11 bases separating them.

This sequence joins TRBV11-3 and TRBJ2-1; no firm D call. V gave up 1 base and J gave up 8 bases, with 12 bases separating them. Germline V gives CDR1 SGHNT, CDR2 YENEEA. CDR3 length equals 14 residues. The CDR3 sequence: CASSLVDGEHEQFF. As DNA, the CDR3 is TGTGCCAGCAGCTTAGTGGATGGCGAGCATGAGCAGTTCTTC.

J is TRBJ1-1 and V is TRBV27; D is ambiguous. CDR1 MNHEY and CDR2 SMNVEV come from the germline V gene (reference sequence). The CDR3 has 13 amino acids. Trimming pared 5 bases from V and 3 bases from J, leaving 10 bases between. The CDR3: CASSQFRHTEAFF. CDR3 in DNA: TGTGCCAGCAGTCAGTTTAGGCACACTGAAGCTTTCTTT.

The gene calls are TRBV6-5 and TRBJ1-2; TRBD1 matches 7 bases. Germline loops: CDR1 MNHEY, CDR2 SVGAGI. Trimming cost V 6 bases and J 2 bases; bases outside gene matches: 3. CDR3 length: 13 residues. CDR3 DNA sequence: TGTGCCAGCAGATCGGACAGGAACTATGGCTACACCTTC. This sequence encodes CASRSDRNYGYTF.

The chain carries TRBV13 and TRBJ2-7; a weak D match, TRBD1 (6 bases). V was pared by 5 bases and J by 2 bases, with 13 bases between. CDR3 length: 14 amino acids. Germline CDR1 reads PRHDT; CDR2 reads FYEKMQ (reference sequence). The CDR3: CASSPGTTTYEQYF. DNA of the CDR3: TGTGCCAGCAGCCCCGGGACAACCACCTACGAGCAGTACTTC.

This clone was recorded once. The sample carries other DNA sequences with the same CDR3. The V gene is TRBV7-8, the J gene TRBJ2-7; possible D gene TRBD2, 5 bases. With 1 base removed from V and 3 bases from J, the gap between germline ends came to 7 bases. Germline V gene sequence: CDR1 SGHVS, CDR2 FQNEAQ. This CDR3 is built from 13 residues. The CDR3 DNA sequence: TGTGCCAGCAGCTTAGATCGGGGCTACGAGCAGTACTTC. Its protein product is CASSLDRGYEQYF.

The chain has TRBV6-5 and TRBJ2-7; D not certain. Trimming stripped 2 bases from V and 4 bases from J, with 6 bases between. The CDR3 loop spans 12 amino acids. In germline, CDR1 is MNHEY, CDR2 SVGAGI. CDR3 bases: TGTGCCAGCAGTTACGTCTCGTACGAGCAGTACTTC. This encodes CASSYVSYEQYF.

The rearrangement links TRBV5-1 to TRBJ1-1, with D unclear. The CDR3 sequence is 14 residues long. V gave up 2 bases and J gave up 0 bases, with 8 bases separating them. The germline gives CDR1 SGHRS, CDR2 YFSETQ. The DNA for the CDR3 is TGCGCCAGCAGCTTCGCAGGCGTGAACACTGAAGCTTTCTTT. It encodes CASSFAGVNTEAFF.

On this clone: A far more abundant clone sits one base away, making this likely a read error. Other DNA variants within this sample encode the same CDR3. The CDR3 DNA reads as TGTGCCAGCAGCTGGGGGGCCGGGGAGCTGTTTTTT. Protein: CASSWGAGELFF. V and J are TRBV27 and TRBJ2-2, with D maybe TRBD2 (6 bases). There are 12 residues in the CDR3. Deletions cut 6 bases from V and 6 bases from J, with 8 bases between. CDR1 is MNHEY and CDR2 is SMNVEV in the germline V gene (reference sequence).

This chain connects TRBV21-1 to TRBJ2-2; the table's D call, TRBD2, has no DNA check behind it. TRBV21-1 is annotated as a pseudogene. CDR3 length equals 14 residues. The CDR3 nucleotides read TGTGCCAGCAGCAAAGTCTCGCGCTCCGGGGAGCTGTTTTTT. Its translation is CASSKVSRSGELFF.

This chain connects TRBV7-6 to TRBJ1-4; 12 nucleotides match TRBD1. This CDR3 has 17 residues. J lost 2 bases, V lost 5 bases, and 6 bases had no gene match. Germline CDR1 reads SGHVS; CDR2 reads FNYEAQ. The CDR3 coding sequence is TGTGCCAGCAGCCCTGGGACAGGGGGCGTCACTAATGAAAAACTGTTTTTT. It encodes CASSPGTGGVTNEKLFF.

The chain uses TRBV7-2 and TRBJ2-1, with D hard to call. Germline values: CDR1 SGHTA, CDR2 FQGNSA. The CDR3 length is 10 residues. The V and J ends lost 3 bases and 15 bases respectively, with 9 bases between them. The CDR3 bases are TGTGCCAGCAGCTTCCCCCCCACGTTCTTC. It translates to CASSFPPTFF.

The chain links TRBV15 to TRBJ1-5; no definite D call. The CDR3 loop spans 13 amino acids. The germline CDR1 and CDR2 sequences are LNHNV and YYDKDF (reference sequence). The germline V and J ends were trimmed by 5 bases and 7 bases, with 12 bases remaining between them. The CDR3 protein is CATSPDSWQPQHF. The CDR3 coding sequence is TGTGCCACCAGCCCGGACTCCTGGCAGCCCCAGCATTTT.

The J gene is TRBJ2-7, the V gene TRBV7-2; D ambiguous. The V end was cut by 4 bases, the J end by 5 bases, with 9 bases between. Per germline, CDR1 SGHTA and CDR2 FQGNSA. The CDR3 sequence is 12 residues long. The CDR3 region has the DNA TGTGCCAGCAGCTCACGGCCCGACGAGCAGTACTTC. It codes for CASSSRPDEQYF.

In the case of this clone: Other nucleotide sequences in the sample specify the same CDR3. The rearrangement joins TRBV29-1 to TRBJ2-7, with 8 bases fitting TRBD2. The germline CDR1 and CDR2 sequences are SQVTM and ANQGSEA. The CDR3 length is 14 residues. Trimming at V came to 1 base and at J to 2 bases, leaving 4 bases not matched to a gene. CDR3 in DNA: TGCAGCGTTGAAGGAACGGGGGGGCCCTACGAGCAGTACTTC. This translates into CSVEGTGGPYEQYF.

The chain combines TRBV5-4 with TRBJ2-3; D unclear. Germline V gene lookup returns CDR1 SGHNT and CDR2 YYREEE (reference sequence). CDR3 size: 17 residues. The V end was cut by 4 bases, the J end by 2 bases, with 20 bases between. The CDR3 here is CASSRVEAALFTDTQYF. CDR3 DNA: TGTGCCAGCAGCCGCGTAGAGGCGGCTTTGTTCACAGATACGCAGTATTTT.

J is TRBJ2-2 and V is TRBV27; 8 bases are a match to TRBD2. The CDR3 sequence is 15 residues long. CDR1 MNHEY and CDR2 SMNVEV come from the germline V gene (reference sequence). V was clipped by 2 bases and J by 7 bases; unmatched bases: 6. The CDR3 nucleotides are TGTGCCAGCAGTTTAGACCGGGGGGGTGGCGGGGAGCTGTTTTTT. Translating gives CASSLDRGGGGELFF.

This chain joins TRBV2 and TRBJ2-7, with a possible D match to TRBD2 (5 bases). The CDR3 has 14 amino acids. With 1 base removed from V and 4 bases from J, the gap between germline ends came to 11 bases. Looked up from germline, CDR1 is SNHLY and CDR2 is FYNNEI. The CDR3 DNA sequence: TGTGCCAGCAGTGAAGATCAACTAGGATACGAGCAGTACTTC. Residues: CASSEDQLGYEQYF.

CDR3 nucleotides: TGTGCCAGCAGCCGAGCGTACCCCGATGAGCAGTTCTTC. The encoded protein is CASSRAYPDEQFF. The chain is built from TRBV11-1 and TRBJ2-1; no firm D call. This CDR3 has 13 amino acids. The germline V and J ends were trimmed by 5 bases and 8 bases, with 13 bases remaining between them. CDR1 is SGHAT, CDR2 FQDESV, per germline (reference sequence).

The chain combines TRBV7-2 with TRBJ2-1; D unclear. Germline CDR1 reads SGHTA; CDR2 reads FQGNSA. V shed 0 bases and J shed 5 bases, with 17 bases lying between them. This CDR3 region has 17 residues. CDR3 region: CASSLALGPPGNNEQFF. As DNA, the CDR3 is TGTGCCAGCAGCTTAGCGCTGGGTCCGCCAGGAAACAATGAGCAGTTCTTC.

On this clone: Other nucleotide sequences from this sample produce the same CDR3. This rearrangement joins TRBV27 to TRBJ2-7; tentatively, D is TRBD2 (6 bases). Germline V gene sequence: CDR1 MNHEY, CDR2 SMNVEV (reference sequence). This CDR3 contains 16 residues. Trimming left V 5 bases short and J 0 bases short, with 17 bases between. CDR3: CASSPLGVGGSYEQYF. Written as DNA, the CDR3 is TGTGCCAGCAGTCCTCTAGGTGTGGGGGGCTCCTACGAGCAGTACTTC.

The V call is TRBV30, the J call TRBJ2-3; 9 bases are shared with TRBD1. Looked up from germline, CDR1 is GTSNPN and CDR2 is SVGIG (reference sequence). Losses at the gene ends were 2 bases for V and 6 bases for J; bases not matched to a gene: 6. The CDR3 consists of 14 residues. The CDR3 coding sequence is TGTGCCTGGAGTCCCGGACAGGGGTCTGATACGCAGTATTTT. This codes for CAWSPGQGSDTQYF. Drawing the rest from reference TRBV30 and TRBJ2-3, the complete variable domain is SQTIHQWPATLVQPVGSPLSLECTVEGTSNPNLYWYRQAAGRGLQLLFYSVGIGQISSEVPQNLSASRPQDRQFILSSKKLLLSDSGFYLCAWSPGQGSDTQYFGPGTRLTVL.

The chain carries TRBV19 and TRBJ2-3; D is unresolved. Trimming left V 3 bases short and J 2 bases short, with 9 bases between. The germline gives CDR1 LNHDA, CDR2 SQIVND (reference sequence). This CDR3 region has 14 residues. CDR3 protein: CASSIPSFTDTQYF. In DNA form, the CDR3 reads TGTGCCAGTAGTATCCCCAGTTTCACAGATACGCAGTATTTT. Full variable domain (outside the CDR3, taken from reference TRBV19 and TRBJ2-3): DGGITQSPKYLFRKEGQNVTLSCEQNLNHDAMYWYRQDPGQGLRLIYYSQIVNDFQKGDIAEGYSVSREKKESFPLTVTSAQKNPTAFYLCASSIPSFTDTQYFGPGTRLTVL.

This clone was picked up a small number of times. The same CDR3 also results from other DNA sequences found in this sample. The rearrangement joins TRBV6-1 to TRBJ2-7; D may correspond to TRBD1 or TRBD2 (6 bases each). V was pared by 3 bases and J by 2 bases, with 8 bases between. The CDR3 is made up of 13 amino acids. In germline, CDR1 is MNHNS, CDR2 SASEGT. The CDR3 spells CASSDRGPYEQYF. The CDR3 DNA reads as TGTGCCAGCAGTGATCGGGGGCCCTACGAGCAGTACTTC.

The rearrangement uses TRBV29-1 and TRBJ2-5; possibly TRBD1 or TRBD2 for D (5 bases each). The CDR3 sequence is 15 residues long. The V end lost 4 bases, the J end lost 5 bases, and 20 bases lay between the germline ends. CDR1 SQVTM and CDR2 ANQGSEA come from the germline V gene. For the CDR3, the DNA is TGCAGCGTTGTAGAGGGGCTAACCACGTGGGAGACCCAGTACTTC. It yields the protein CSVVEGLTTWETQYF. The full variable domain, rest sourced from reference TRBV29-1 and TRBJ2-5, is SAVISQKPSRDICQRGTSLTIQCQVDSQVTMMFWYRQQPGQSLTLIATANQGSEATYESGFVIDKFPISRPNLTFSTLTVSNMSPEDSSIYLCSVVEGLTTWETQYFGPGTRLLVL.

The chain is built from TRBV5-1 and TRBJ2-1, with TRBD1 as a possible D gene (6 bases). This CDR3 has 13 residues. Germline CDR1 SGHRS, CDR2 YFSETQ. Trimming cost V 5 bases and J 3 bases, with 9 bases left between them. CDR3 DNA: TGCGCCAGCAGGTGGGACAACTACAATGAGCAGTTCTTC. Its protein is CASRWDNYNEQFF.

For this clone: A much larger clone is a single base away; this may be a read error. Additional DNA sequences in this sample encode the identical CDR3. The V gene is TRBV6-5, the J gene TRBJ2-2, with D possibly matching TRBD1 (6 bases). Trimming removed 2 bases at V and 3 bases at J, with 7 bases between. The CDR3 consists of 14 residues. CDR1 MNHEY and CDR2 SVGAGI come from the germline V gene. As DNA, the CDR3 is TGTGCCAGCAGTTACGGACAGCACACCGGGGAGCTGTTTTTT. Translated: CASSYGQHTGELFF.

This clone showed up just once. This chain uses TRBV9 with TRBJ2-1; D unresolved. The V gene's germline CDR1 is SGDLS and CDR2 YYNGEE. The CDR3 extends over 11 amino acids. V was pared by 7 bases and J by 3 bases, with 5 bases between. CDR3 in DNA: TGTGCCAGCCAAGGCTACAATGAGCAGTTCTTC. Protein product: CASQGYNEQFF.